This TCR beta chain was sequenced during a study of blood T cell repertoires in COVID-19. In the study overall: Acute and convalescent COVID-19 samples came from the United States, Italy and Spain. PBMCs, B-cell-depleted T cells, or T cells were the source of the cDNA or gDNA that made up the material.

The CDR3 extends over 15 amino acids. With V trimmed by 6 bases and J by 0 bases, 3 bases remained unmatched. CDR1 is LNHDA, CDR2 SQIVND, per germline (reference sequence). TCRdb's table, derived via immunoSEQ multiplex PCR, lists solely in-frame clones and lacks some. Among 300,000 to 400,000 clones, roughly 90% were seen once, and the ten largest hold about 3.9%. The sequence was obtained from a woman between 45 and 60 years old with active or convalescent COVID-19. Sequenced material: peripheral blood. V gene TRBV19 combines with J gene TRBJ2-2, with TRBD1 identical over 8 bases. CDR3 region: CASSPQGANTGELFF. CDR3 DNA sequence: TGTGCCAGTAGCCCACAGGGGGCGAACACCGGGGAGCTGTTTTTT.